This T cell receptor beta chain was documented in a study of T cell responses to AZD1222 COVID-19 vaccine. The CDR3 loop spans 14 amino acids. Between the trimmed V and J ends, which lost 2 bases and 11 bases, there was a span of 18 bases. Germline V gene sequence: CDR1 MNHNS, CDR2 SASEGT. Sequenced by immunoSEQ multiplex PCR; TCRdb stores in-frame clones only, minus some. Of tens of thousands of clones in the sample, 75% to 90% were seen once. The rearrangement uses TRBV6-1 and TRBJ1-1; tentatively, D is TRBD1 (6 bases). The clonotype was recovered from an adult in good health. Sample: peripheral blood, taken on day 0 of AZD1222 vaccination. CDR3 sequence reads: CASSEYGGRNSAFF. The DNA for the CDR3 is TGTGCCAGCAGTGAATACGGGGGGCGCAACTCGGCTTTCTTT.